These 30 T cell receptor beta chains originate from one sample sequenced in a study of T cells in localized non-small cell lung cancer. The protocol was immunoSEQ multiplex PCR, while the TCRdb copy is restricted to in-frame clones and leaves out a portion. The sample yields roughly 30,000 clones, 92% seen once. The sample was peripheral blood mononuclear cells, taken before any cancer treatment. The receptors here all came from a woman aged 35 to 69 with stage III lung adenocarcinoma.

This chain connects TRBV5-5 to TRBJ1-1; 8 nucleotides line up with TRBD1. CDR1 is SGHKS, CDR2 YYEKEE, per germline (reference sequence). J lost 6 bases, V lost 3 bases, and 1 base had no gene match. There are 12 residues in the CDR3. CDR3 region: CASSSTGAEAFF. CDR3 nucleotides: TGTGCCAGCAGCTCGACAGGGGCTGAAGCTTTCTTT.

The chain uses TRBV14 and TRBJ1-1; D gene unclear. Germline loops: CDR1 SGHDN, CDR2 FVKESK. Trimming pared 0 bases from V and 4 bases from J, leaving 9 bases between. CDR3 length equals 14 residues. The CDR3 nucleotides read TGTGCCAGCAGCCAAGAAGTGGGAAGCACTGAAGCTTTCTTT. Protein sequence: CASSQEVGSTEAFF.

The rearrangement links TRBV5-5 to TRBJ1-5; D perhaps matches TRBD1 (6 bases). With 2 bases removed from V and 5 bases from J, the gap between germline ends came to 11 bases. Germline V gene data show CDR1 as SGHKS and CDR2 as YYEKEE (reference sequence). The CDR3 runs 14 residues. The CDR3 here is CASSLDSGDQPQHF. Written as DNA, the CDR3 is TGTGCCAGCAGCTTAGATTCAGGGGATCAGCCCCAGCATTTT.

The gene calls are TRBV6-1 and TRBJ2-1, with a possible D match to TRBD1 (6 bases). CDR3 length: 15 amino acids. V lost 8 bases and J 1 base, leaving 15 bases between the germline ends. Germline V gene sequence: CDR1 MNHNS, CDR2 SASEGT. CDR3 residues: CASALGDTSYNEQFF. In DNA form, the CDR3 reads TGTGCCAGCGCCCTCGGGGACACTTCCTACAATGAGCAGTTCTTC.

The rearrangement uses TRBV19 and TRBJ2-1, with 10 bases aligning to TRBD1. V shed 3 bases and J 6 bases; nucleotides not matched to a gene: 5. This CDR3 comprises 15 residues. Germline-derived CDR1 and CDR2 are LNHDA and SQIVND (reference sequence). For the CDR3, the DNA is TGTGCCAGTAGTATTCTTGGACAGGGGGTCAATGAGCAGTTCTTC. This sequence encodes CASSILGQGVNEQFF.

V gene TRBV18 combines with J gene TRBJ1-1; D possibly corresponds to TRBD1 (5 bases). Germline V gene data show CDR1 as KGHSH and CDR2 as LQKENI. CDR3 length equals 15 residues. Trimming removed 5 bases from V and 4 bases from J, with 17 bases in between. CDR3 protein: CASSEFDRGTTEAFF. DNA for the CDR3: TGTGCCAGCTCAGAATTCGACCGGGGGACCACTGAAGCTTTCTTT.

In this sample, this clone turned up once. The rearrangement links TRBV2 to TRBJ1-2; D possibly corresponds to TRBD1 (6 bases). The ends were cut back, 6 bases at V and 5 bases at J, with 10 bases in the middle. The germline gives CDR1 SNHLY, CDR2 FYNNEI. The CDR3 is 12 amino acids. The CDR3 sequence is CASSGQLYGYTF. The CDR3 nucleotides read TGTGCCAGCAGCGGACAGCTATATGGCTACACCTTC.

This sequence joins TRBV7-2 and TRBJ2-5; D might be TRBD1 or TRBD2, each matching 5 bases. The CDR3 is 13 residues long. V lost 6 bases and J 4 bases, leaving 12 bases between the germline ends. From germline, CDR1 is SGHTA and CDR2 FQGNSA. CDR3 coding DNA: TGTGCCAGCAGACTGGGGGTCTTAGAGACCCAGTACTTC. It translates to CASRLGVLETQYF.

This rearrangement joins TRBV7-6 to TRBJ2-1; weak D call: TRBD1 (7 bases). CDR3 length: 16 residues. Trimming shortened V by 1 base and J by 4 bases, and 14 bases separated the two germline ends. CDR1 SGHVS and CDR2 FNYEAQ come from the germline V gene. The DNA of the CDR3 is TGTGCCAGCAGCTTAGACGCAGGGGGGACTTACAATGAGCAGTTCTTC. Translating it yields CASSLDAGGTYNEQFF.

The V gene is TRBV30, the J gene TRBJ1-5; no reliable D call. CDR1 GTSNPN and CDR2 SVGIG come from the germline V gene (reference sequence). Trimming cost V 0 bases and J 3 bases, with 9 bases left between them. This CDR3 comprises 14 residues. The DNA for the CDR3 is TGTGCCTGGAGTGTATCCGGAGTCAATCAGCCCCAGCATTTT. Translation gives CAWSVSGVNQPQHF.

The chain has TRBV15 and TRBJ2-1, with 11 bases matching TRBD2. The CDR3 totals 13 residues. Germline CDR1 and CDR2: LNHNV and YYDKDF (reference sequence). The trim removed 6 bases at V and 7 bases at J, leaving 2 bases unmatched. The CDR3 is CATRLAGENEQFF. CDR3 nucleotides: TGTGCCACCAGACTAGCGGGAGAAAATGAGCAGTTCTTC.

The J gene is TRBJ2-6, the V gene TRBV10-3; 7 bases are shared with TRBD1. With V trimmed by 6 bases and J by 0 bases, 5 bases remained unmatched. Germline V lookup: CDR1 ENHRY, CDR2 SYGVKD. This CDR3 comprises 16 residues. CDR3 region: CAIRGTDLSGANVLTF. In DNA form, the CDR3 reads TGTGCCATCAGGGGGACAGACCTCTCTGGGGCCAACGTCCTGACTTTC.

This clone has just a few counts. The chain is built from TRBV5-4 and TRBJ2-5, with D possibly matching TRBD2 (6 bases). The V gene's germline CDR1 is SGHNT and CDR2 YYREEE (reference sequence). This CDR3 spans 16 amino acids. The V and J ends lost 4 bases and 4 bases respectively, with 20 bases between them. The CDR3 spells CASSRGLHPGGETQYF. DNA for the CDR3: TGTGCCAGCAGCAGGGGACTCCACCCTGGGGGAGAGACCCAGTACTTC.

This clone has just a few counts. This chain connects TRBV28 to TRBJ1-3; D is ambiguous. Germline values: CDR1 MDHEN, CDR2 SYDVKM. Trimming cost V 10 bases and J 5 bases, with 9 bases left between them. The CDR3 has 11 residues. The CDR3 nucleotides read TGTGCCACTATCCACAGAAACACCATATATTTT. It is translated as CATIHRNTIYF.

The CDR3 region is CASSDTGDEETQYF. The CDR3 DNA follows: TGTGCCAGCAGCGACACAGGGGACGAAGAGACCCAGTACTTC. The chain employs TRBV11-3 and TRBJ2-5; 7 bases agree with TRBD1. This CDR3 has 14 amino acids. After removal of 5 bases from V and 3 bases from J, the junction contained 6 bases not matched to a gene. Germline V gives CDR1 SGHNT, CDR2 YENEEA. The full variable domain, rest sourced from reference TRBV11-3 and TRBJ2-5, is EAGVVQSPRYKIIEKKQPVAFWCNPISGHNTLYWYLQNLGQGPELLIRYENEEAVDDSQLPKDRFSAERLKGVDSTLKIQPAELGDSAVYLCASSDTGDEETQYFGPGTRLLVL.

Written as DNA, the CDR3 is TGTGCCAGCAGCCCCGACAGATCCGGGAGCGTCCTGACTTTC. This translates into CASSPDRSGSVLTF. The J gene is TRBJ2-6, the V gene TRBV4-2, with D possibly TRBD2 on 6 matching bases. V shed 4 bases and J shed 12 bases, with 16 bases lying between them. This CDR3 spans 14 amino acids. Germline CDR1 LGHNA, CDR2 YNFKEQ.

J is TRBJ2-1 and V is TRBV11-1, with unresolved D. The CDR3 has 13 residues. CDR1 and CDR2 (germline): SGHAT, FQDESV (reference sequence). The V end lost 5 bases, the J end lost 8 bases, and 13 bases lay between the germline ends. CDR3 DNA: TGTGCCAGCAGCCCCCGACGCAGACATGAGCAGTTCTTC. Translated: CASSPRRRHEQFF.

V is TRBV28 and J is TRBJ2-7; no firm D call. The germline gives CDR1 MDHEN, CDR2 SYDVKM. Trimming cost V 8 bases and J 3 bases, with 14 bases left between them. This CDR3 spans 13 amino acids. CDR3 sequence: CASSSRVGYEQYF. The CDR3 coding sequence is TGTGCCAGCTCGTCTCGGGTTGGCTACGAGCAGTACTTC.

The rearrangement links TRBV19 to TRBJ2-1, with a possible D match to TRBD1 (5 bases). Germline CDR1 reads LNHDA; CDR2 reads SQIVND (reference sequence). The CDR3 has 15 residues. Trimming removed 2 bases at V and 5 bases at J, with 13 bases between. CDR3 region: CASSIPQGAHNEQFF. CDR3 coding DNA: TGTGCCAGTAGTATACCGCAAGGGGCTCACAATGAGCAGTTCTTC.

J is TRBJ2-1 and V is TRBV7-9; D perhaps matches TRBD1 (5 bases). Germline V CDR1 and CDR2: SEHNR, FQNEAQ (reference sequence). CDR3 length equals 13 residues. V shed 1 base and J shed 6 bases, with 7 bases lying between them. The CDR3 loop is CASSLGGGNEQFF. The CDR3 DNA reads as TGTGCCAGCAGCTTAGGGGGCGGCAATGAGCAGTTCTTC.

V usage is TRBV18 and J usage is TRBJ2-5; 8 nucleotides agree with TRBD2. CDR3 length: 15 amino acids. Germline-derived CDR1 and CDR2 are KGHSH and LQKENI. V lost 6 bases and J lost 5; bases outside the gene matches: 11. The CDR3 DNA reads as TGTGCCAGCTCCCCTCCAGAACAGCGGGAGGAGACCCAGTACTTC. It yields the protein CASSPPEQREETQYF.

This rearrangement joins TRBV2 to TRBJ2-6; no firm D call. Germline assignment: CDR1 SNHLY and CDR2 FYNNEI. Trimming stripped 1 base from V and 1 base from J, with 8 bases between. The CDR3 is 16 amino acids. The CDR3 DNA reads TGTGCCAGCAGTGAAGGTGGCTCATCTGGGGCCAACGTCCTGACTTTC. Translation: CASSEGGSSGANVLTF.

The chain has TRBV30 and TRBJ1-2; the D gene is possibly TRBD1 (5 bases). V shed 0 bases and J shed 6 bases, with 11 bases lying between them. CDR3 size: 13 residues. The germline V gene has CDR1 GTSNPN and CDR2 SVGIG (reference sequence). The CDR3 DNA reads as TGTGCCTGGAGTGTACACGGGGGACATGGCTACACCTTC. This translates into CAWSVHGGHGYTF.

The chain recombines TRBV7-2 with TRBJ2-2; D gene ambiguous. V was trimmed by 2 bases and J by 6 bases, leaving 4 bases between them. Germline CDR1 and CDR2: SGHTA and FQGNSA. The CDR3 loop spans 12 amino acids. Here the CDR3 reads CASSLNSGELFF. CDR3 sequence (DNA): TGTGCCAGCAGCTTAAATTCCGGGGAGCTGTTTTTT. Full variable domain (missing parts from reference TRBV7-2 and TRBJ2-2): GAGVSQSPSNKVTEKGKDVELRCDPISGHTALYWYRQSLGQGLEFLIYFQGNSAPDKSGLPSDRFSAERTGGSVSTLTIQRTQQEDSAVYLCASSLNSGELFFGEGSRLTVL.

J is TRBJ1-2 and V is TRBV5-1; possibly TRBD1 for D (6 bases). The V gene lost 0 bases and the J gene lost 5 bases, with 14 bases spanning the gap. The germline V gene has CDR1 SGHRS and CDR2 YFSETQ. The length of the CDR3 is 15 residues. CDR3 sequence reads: CASSLVGGFEYGYTF. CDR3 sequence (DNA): TGCGCCAGCAGCTTGGTTGGGGGCTTCGAATATGGCTACACCTTC. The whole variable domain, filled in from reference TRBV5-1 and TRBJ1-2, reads KAGVTQTPRYLIKTRGQQVTLSCSPISGHRSVSWYQQTPGQGLQFLFEYFSETQRNKGNFPGRFSGRQFSNSRSEMNVSTLELGDSALYLCASSLVGGFEYGYTFGSGTRLTVV.

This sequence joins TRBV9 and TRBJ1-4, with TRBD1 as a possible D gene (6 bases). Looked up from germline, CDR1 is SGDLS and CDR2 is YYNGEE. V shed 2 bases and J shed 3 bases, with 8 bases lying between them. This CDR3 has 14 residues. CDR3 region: CASSVGQSNEKLFF. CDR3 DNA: TGTGCCAGCAGCGTTGGACAGTCTAATGAAAAACTGTTTTTT.

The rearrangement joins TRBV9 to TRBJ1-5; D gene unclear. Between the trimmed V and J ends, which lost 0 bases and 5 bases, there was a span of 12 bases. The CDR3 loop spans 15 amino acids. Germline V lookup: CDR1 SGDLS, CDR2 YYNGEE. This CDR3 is CASSVVGGPHQPQHF. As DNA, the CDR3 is TGTGCCAGCAGCGTAGTGGGAGGACCTCATCAGCCCCAGCATTTT.

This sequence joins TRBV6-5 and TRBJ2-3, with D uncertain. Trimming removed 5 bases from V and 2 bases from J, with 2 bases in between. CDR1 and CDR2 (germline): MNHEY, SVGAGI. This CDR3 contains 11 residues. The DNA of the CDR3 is TGTGCCAGCAGTAACACAGATACGCAGTATTTT. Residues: CASSNTDTQYF.

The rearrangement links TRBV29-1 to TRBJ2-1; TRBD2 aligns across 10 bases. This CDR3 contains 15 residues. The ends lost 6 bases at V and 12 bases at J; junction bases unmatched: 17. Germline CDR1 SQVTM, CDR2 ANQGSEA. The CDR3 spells CSVVPWGLASVGQFF. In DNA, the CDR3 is TGCAGCGTGGTCCCTTGGGGACTAGCGAGCGTTGGGCAGTTCTTC.

Here the CDR3 reads CAWSLGGGGTEKLFF. CDR3 coding DNA: TGTGCCTGGAGTCTAGGCGGCGGGGGAACCGAAAAACTGTTTTTT. The chain combines TRBV30 with TRBJ1-4; D may be TRBD1 (5 bases). The germline gives CDR1 GTSNPN, CDR2 SVGIG (reference sequence). V was cut by 2 bases and J by 8 bases, with 18 bases left in between. CDR3 size: 15 residues. Full variable domain (rest looked up from reference TRBV30 and TRBJ1-4): SQTIHQWPATLVQPVGSPLSLECTVEGTSNPNLYWYRQAAGRGLQLLFYSVGIGQISSEVPQNLSASRPQDRQFILSSKKLLLSDSGFYLCAWSLGGGGTEKLFFGSGTQLSVL.